This TCR beta chain was sequenced for a study of blood T cells in healthy people across ages. As for the study in general: Template switching recovered approximately one barcoded beta molecule for every two T cells.

General study points: There were more naive CD4+ cells and higher diversity in long-lived donors than in aged donors. Higher naive T cell percentage went strongly together with higher TCR beta diversity.

A second PCR of roughly 7 to 11 cycles used a sample-barcoded 5' primer and a J-beta primer mix. TCRdb independently ran MiXCR on the 5' RACE reads; one entry per CDR3 protein. This sample has approximately 770,000 distinct CDR3 sequences; 58% occur once, and the top ten carry 22%. In the case of this clonotype: Its antigen is still unknown.

The TCR sequence derives from a man younger than 45 in good health. The material sequenced was blood.

The CDR3: CASREVGSTKNIQYF. The CDR3 DNA reads TGCGCCAGCAGAGAAGTAGGTAGTACCAAAAACATTCAGTACTTC. J is TRBJ2-4 and V is TRBV4-1, with no clear D. Germline V gives CDR1 MGHRA, CDR2 YSYEKL. This CDR3 contains 15 residues. Trimming cost V 6 bases and J 2 bases, with 14 bases left between them.